This entry describes one TCR beta chain. This sample stems from a study of T cell repertoires in cytomegalovirus infection. Whole-study context: In public TCR beta signatures, there were indications of both CMV infection and matching HLA type.

From the reads, TCRdb called clonotypes with MiXCR, one entry per CDR3 protein. The data hold nearly 650,000 distinct CDR3 sequences, with more than 20% observed a single time. This TCR derives from a human donor in good health (CMV status not recorded). Some clones in this sample may be carry-over from other donors' samples. Sequencing was done on a sample of CD8+ T cells from PBMCs.

This CDR3 is CATSSEGSKAGGYTF. The CDR3 coding sequence is TGTGCCACCAGCAGCGAGGGCTCGAAGGCGGGTGGCTACACCTTC. The V call is TRBV15, the J call TRBJ1-2; D unresolved. There are 15 residues in the CDR3. V lost 3 bases, J lost 7 bases, and 18 bases lay in between. Germline V gives CDR1 LNHNV, CDR2 YYDKDF (reference sequence).